Listed below are T cell receptor beta chains from one sample, sequenced in a study of CD8+ T cells in alopecia areata. Using immunoSEQ multiplex PCR, the repertoire was profiled, and TCRdb retains in-frame clones only, with some absent. In the table there are roughly 120,000 clones, approximately 55% of which are singletons. The sequencing here drew on CD4+ T cells sorted from blood, taken at week 24, from a patient treated with tofacitinib. The receptors originated from a human donor with alopecia areata. The CDR3 runs from the conserved cysteine through the conserved F or W. Each record gives: D gene, J gene, clone size, V gene, CDR3 protein, CDR3 DNA. A D gene is named only where the DNA matches it firmly. Size is omitted from some rows. Given values are once, few, many or a class for expanded clones.

>TRBD1|TRBJ2-6|-|TRBV18
CASSPPGQPVAGANVLTF
TGTGCCAGCTCCCCTCCGGGACAGCCTGTCGCTGGGGCCAACGTCCTGACTTTC
>-|TRBJ1-3|many|TRBV10-3
CAISSLPGGSASGNTIYF
TGTGCCATCAGCTCCCTCCCGGGGGGGAGCGCAAGTGGAAACACCATATATTTT
>-|TRBJ1-3|-|TRBV4-3
CASSRKREGNSGNTIYF
TGCGCCAGCAGCCGTAAACGGGAAGGGAACTCTGGAAACACCATATATTTT
>TRBD1|TRBJ1-1|once|TRBV29-1
CSVRRDSNTEAFF
TGCAGCGTCCGTCGGGACAGCAACACTGAAGCTTTCTTT
>TRBD1|TRBJ1-2|-|TRBV19
CASSPGQNYGYTF
TGTGCCAGTAGTCCGGGACAGAACTATGGCTACACCTTC
>TRBD1|TRBJ2-3|-|TRBV15
CATSRGGMDRGQDTQYF
TGTGCCACCAGCAGAGGAGGGATGGACAGGGGGCAAGATACGCAGTATTTT
>-|TRBJ2-6|few|TRBV30
CAWATGGANVLTF
TGTGCCTGGGCGACAGGTGGGGCCAACGTCCTGACTTTC
>-|TRBJ2-5|-|TRBV30
CAWKYGLNQETQYF
TGTGCCTGGAAATACGGACTGAACCAAGAGACCCAGTACTTC
>-|TRBJ2-3|-|TRBV10-3
CAISAREDTQYF
TGTGCCATCAGTGCCCGGGAAGACACGCAGTATTTT
>-|TRBJ2-7|few|TRBV29-1
CSVEEMRVGVYEQYF
TGCAGCGTTGAAGAGATGCGGGTCGGGGTCTACGAGCAGTACTTC
>-|TRBJ1-5|-|TRBV11-2
CASSGTQYQPQHF
TGTGCCAGCAGTGGGACACAGTATCAGCCCCAGCATTTT
>-|TRBJ1-2|-|TRBV9
CASSSVRAYGYTF
TGTGCCAGCAGCTCGGTCAGGGCCTATGGCTACACCTTC
>-|TRBJ1-1|-|TRBV4-2
CASSLTDRNTEAFF
TGTGCCAGCAGCCTCACCGACAGGAACACTGAAGCTTTCTTT
>TRBD1|TRBJ1-5|-|TRBV2
CASNYDRGNQPQHF
TGTGCCAGCAATTACGACAGGGGCAATCAGCCCCAGCATTTT
>-|TRBJ2-5|-|TRBV21-1
CASRRQGSRETQYF
TGTGCCAGCAGGAGACAGGGTAGCCGAGAGACCCAGTACTTC
>-|TRBJ2-3|-|TRBV30
CAWTSSTDTQYF
TGTGCCTGGACTAGTAGCACAGATACGCAGTATTTT
>TRBD1|TRBJ2-2|few|TRBV19
CASKAVGTVNTGELFF
TGTGCCAGTAAGGCGGTCGGGACAGTGAACACCGGGGAGCTGTTTTTT
>-|TRBJ1-1|few|TRBV29-1
CSERSYGTEAFF
TGCAGCGAAAGGAGCTACGGAACTGAAGCTTTCTTT